The T cell receptor beta chain described here comes from a study of blood T cell repertoires in COVID-19. Clones were sequenced by immunoSEQ multiplex PCR, and TCRdb holds only the in-frame ones, with some missing. The sample contains about 57,000 clones, about nine tenths of which appear only once. Deletions cut 10 bases from V and 10 bases from J, with 11 bases between. Looked up from germline, CDR1 is SEHNR and CDR2 is FQNEAQ (reference sequence). The CDR3 is made up of 10 amino acids. The Seattle patients, enrolled during active infection, were followed longitudinally. This clonotype was sampled from a woman of 80 years or more with COVID-19, enrolled during active disease. The chain is built from TRBV7-9 and TRBJ2-1, with a weak D call TRBD1 (5 bases). Sequencing was carried out using peripheral blood. Here the CDR3 reads CAIGALEQFF. The CDR3, as DNA: TGTGCCATTGGGGCCTTGGAGCAGTTCTTC.